Listed here are 26 T cell receptor beta chains from one sample, sequenced in a study of cytomegalovirus exposure and HLA in healthy donors. PCR employed 60 Vbeta and 13 Jbeta primers. This table comes from immunoSEQ multiplex PCR, and its TCRdb copy is limited to in-frame clones, with some not included. The sample carries roughly 250,000 clones, 84% recorded once. The sample consisted of PBMCs. These receptors originate from a woman in her thirties or forties in good health and CMV-seropositive.

The CDR3 nucleotides read TGTGCCAGCAGTCCTAGACCCGGGGGGACCCAGTACTTC. This translates into CASSPRPGGTQYF. This sequence joins TRBV28 and TRBJ2-5, with a tentative D call TRBD2 (6 bases). Germline CDR1 reads MDHEN; CDR2 reads SYDVKM. Trimming took 5 bases from V and 7 from J, leaving 14 bases between them. CDR3 size: 13 residues.

The chain has TRBV30 and TRBJ1-2; 7 nucleotides line up with TRBD1. The trim removed 3 bases at V and 8 bases at J, leaving 9 bases unmatched. The CDR3 spans 13 residues. Germline loops: CDR1 GTSNPN, CDR2 SVGIG (reference sequence). For the CDR3, the DNA is TGTGCCTGGAGCCGACAGGGCTTATTCGGCTACACCTTC. It translates to CAWSRQGLFGYTF.

The rearrangement links TRBV7-9 to TRBJ2-3, with D hard to call. V shed 3 bases and J shed 0 bases, with 4 bases lying between them. The CDR3 is made up of 13 amino acids. In germline, CDR1 is SEHNR, CDR2 FQNEAQ (reference sequence). The CDR3 DNA follows: TGTGCCAGCAGCTTTTCAAGCACAGATACGCAGTATTTT. It yields the protein CASSFSSTDTQYF.

The rearrangement links TRBV5-1 to TRBJ2-7; D is ambiguous. Looked up from germline, CDR1 is SGHRS and CDR2 is YFSETQ. The V gene lost 2 bases and the J gene lost 1 base, with 7 bases spanning the gap. The CDR3 consists of 13 residues. The CDR3 bases are TGCGCCAGCAGCTTAAGCCCTTCCTACGAGCAGTACTTC. Translating gives CASSLSPSYEQYF.

The chain carries TRBV6-4 and TRBJ1-5, with D possibly TRBD1 on 6 matching bases. The CDR3 totals 13 residues. V was trimmed by 2 bases and J by 6 bases, leaving 8 bases between them. Germline values: CDR1 MRHNA, CDR2 SNTAGT. CDR3 coding DNA: TGTGCCAGCAGTGACCAAGGGGGTCAGCCCCAGCATTTT. This codes for CASSDQGGQPQHF.

The sample holds one count of this clone. The gene calls are TRBV5-6 and TRBJ2-7, with 10 positions matching TRBD2. V gave up 10 bases and J gave up 3 bases; unmatched junction bases: 13. This CDR3 comprises 15 residues. Per germline, CDR1 SGHDT and CDR2 YYEEEE. CDR3 in DNA: TGTGCCTCCGGTGGGTGGCTAGCGGGAGACTACGAGCAGTACTTC. This encodes CASGGWLAGDYEQYF. Full variable domain (rest looked up from reference TRBV5-6 and TRBJ2-7): DAGVTQSPTHLIKTRGQQVTLRCSPKSGHDTVSWYQQALGQGPQFIFQYYEEEERQRGNFPDRFSGHQFPNYSSELNVNALLLGDSALYLCASGGWLAGDYEQYFGPGTRLTVT.

This sequence joins TRBV7-2 and TRBJ2-1; 14 bases align to TRBD2. The CDR3 has 15 residues. With 5 bases clipped from V and 7 bases from J, the junction kept 4 bases outside the gene matches. CDR1 and CDR2 from the germline V gene are SGHTA and FQGNSA. The CDR3 DNA reads as TGTGCCAGCAGCCAGGGACTAGCGGGAGCAAATGAGCAGTTCTTC. Encoded protein: CASSQGLAGANEQFF.

This chain uses TRBV2 with TRBJ2-1; 7 bases match TRBD1. The CDR3 loop spans 14 amino acids. V gave up 8 bases and J gave up 1 base; unmatched junction bases: 5. CDR1 is SNHLY, CDR2 FYNNEI, per germline. The CDR3, as DNA: TGTGCCAGCGGAGGACAGGTGTCCTACAATGAGCAGTTCTTC. Its translation: CASGGQVSYNEQFF.

V gene TRBV6-1 combines with J gene TRBJ2-7; 8 bases line up with TRBD1. The CDR3 length is 15 residues. Germline assignment: CDR1 MNHNS and CDR2 SASEGT. The ends lost 6 bases at V and 2 bases at J; junction bases unmatched: 9. Here the CDR3 DNA reads TGTGCCAGCAGGGTAGGACAGGGATTACCCTACGAGCAGTACTTC. This sequence encodes CASRVGQGLPYEQYF.

CDR3: CASSLSGSYEQYF. The CDR3 DNA reads as TGTGCCAGCAGCTTATCCGGTTCCTACGAGCAGTACTTC. V and J are TRBV7-9 and TRBJ2-7, with no clear D. V dropped 2 bases and J dropped 1 base, with 6 bases sitting between them. The V gene's germline CDR1 is SEHNR and CDR2 FQNEAQ (reference sequence). This CDR3 comprises 13 residues.

V gene TRBV30 combines with J gene TRBJ2-5, with 7 nucleotides matching TRBD1. The CDR3 totals 14 residues. Germline V gene data show CDR1 as GTSNPN and CDR2 as SVGIG (reference sequence). The trim removed 0 bases at V and 6 bases at J, leaving 7 bases unmatched. This CDR3 reads CAWSVLDREQTQYF. CDR3 DNA sequence: TGTGCCTGGAGTGTTCTAGACAGGGAACAGACCCAGTACTTC.

J is TRBJ2-3 and V is TRBV30; 12 bases map to TRBD2. Germline trimming cut 0 bases from V and 2 bases from J; bases unmatched to any gene: 9. This CDR3 is built from 18 residues. Germline CDR1 and CDR2: GTSNPN and SVGIG (reference sequence). This CDR3 reads CAWSVLAGGPRHTDTQYF. The DNA for the CDR3 is TGTGCCTGGAGTGTACTAGCGGGAGGCCCCAGACACACAGATACGCAGTATTTT.

This rearrangement joins TRBV19 to TRBJ2-2; D uncertain. The CDR3 has 14 residues. CDR1 is LNHDA and CDR2 is SQIVND in the germline V gene (reference sequence). V lost 5 bases to trimming and J lost 5 bases, with 12 bases between them. The CDR3 DNA reads TGTGCCAGTAGTCTCGGTCCGCTAACCGGGGAGCTGTTTTTT. Its translation is CASSLGPLTGELFF. Looking up the rest from reference TRBV19 and TRBJ2-2 gives the full variable domain: DGGITQSPKYLFRKEGQNVTLSCEQNLNHDAMYWYRQDPGQGLRLIYYSQIVNDFQKGDIAEGYSVSREKKESFPLTVTSAQKNPTAFYLCASSLGPLTGELFFGEGSRLTVL.

This chain connects TRBV27 to TRBJ2-1, with D possibly matching TRBD2 (5 bases). Germline V gene data show CDR1 as MNHEY and CDR2 as SMNVEV (reference sequence). Trimming stripped 4 bases from V and 8 bases from J, with 9 bases between. CDR3 length: 12 residues. This chain's CDR3 is CASSYGMDEQFF. The CDR3 region has the DNA TGTGCCAGCAGTTACGGGATGGATGAGCAGTTCTTC.

As for this clone: Mismatch with germline at one junction end may stem from a read error. The chain has TRBV28 and TRBJ1-4; 10 bases fit TRBD1. The CDR3 has 16 residues. Germline V lookup: CDR1 MDHEN, CDR2 SYDVKM. CDR3 DNA: TGTGCCAGCAGTATATGGTGGGGACAGGGGAATGAAAAACTGTTTTTT. This sequence encodes CASSIWWGQGNEKLFF.

In nucleotides, the CDR3 is TGTGCCAGCAGTTCCGGACAGGCTACCTACGAGCAGTACTTC. Amino acid sequence: CASSSGQATYEQYF. The V gene is TRBV28, the J gene TRBJ2-7; 7 bases map to TRBD1. V was clipped by 4 bases and J by 2 bases; unmatched bases: 5. Germline CDR1 reads MDHEN; CDR2 reads SYDVKM. The CDR3 has 14 amino acids. The full variable domain, with the rest looked up from reference TRBV28 and TRBJ2-7, is DVKVTQSSRYLVKRTGEKVFLECVQDMDHENMFWYRQDPGLGLRLIYFSYDVKMKEKGDIPEGYSVSREKKERFSLILESASTNQTSMYLCASSSGQATYEQYFGPGTRLTVT.

The chain combines TRBV19 with TRBJ2-1, with D perhaps matching TRBD1 (6 bases). This CDR3 has 15 amino acids. Germline loops: CDR1 LNHDA, CDR2 SQIVND (reference sequence). With 5 bases removed from V and 4 bases from J, the gap between germline ends came to 15 bases. The CDR3 sequence is CASSSRGSGYNEQFF. As DNA, the CDR3 is TGTGCCAGTAGTTCCAGGGGATCCGGATACAATGAGCAGTTCTTC. The full variable domain, with the rest looked up from reference TRBV19 and TRBJ2-1, is DGGITQSPKYLFRKEGQNVTLSCEQNLNHDAMYWYRQDPGQGLRLIYYSQIVNDFQKGDIAEGYSVSREKKESFPLTVTSAQKNPTAFYLCASSSRGSGYNEQFFGPGTRLTVL.

The CDR3 sequence is CASSVASRPNTEAFF. In nucleotides, the CDR3 is TGTGCCAGCAGCGTAGCCTCCAGGCCAAACACTGAAGCTTTCTTT. The chain recombines TRBV9 with TRBJ1-1; no firm D call. V lost 0 bases and J 2 bases, leaving 11 bases between the germline ends. Germline loops: CDR1 SGDLS, CDR2 YYNGEE. The CDR3 is 15 residues long.

J is TRBJ2-7 and V is TRBV7-2; 8 positions match TRBD1. V lost 5 bases to trimming and J lost 0 bases; unmatched junction nucleotides: 6. The CDR3 extends over 15 amino acids. CDR1 is SGHTA, CDR2 FQGNSA, per germline. CDR3 nucleotide sequence: TGTGCCAGCAGCCAGGACAGGGCCAACTCCTACGAGCAGTACTTC. This gives the protein CASSQDRANSYEQYF.

This clone was detected a few times. The chain has TRBV28 and TRBJ2-7; no reliable D call. The V gene lost 7 bases and the J gene lost 3 bases, with 16 bases spanning the gap. This CDR3 is 14 amino acids long. Germline V gene sequence: CDR1 MDHEN, CDR2 SYDVKM. The CDR3 here is CASTPGSQSYEQYF. As DNA, the CDR3 is TGTGCCAGCACCCCTGGCTCCCAAAGCTACGAGCAGTACTTC.

The rearrangement uses TRBV7-8 and TRBJ2-1, with D tentatively TRBD2 (5 bases). The germline V and J ends were trimmed by 0 bases and 5 bases, with 14 bases remaining between them. Germline CDR1 and CDR2: SGHVS and FQNEAQ. The CDR3 runs to 16 residues. The CDR3 loop reads CASSLARGSEDNEQFF. Here the CDR3 DNA reads TGTGCCAGCAGCTTAGCGCGAGGGAGTGAAGACAATGAGCAGTTCTTC.

The chain joins TRBV7-9 to TRBJ2-4, with D possibly being TRBD2 (5 bases). V was trimmed by 5 bases and J by 0 bases, leaving 14 bases between them. Germline V gene lookup returns CDR1 SEHNR and CDR2 FQNEAQ (reference sequence). This CDR3 is 16 amino acids long. CDR3 sequence reads: CASSATSGLAKNIQYF. In DNA form, the CDR3 reads TGTGCCAGCAGCGCCACTAGTGGTCTAGCCAAAAACATTCAGTACTTC. The whole variable domain, filled in from reference TRBV7-9 and TRBJ2-4, reads DTGVSQNPRHKITKRGQNVTFRCDPISEHNRLYWYRQTLGQGPEFLTYFQNEAQLEKSRLLSDRFSAERPKGSFSTLEIQRTEQGDSAMYLCASSATSGLAKNIQYFGAGTRLSVL.

The chain couples TRBV7-9 to TRBJ2-7; the D gene is possibly TRBD1 (6 bases). Germline CDR1 SEHNR, CDR2 FQNEAQ (reference sequence). V was cut by 4 bases and J by 2 bases, with 9 bases left in between. The CDR3 contains 13 residues. CDR3 residues: CASSSDRPYEQYF. The CDR3 coding sequence is TGTGCCAGCAGCTCTGACAGGCCCTACGAGCAGTACTTC.

This rearrangement joins TRBV7-6 to TRBJ2-5, with 8 positions matching TRBD2. Per the germline V gene, CDR1 is SGHVS and CDR2 is FNYEAQ. CDR3 length: 16 residues. The V and J ends lost 4 bases and 2 bases, in that order; junction bases with no gene match: 9. CDR3 in DNA: TGTGCCAGCAGCTCAGGGTCTAGCGGGCTACAAGAGACCCAGTACTTC. It specifies CASSSGSSGLQETQYF.

This clone was counted a single time. The rearrangement links TRBV7-9 to TRBJ1-1; the D gene is possibly TRBD1 (6 bases). V shed 5 bases and J shed 2 bases, with 12 bases lying between them. CDR3 length: 14 amino acids. Looked up from germline, CDR1 is SEHNR and CDR2 is FQNEAQ (reference sequence). CDR3: CASSHGQRNTEAFF. In DNA, the CDR3 is TGTGCCAGCAGCCACGGACAGCGAAACACTGAAGCTTTCTTT.

V gene TRBV19 combines with J gene TRBJ1-5, with D perhaps TRBD1 (6 bases). Germline CDR1 and CDR2: LNHDA and SQIVND (reference sequence). Trimming took 4 bases from V and 2 from J, leaving 12 bases between them. This CDR3 is 15 amino acids long. This CDR3 is CASSRGQHRNQPQHF. The CDR3 DNA is TGTGCCAGTAGTAGAGGACAGCATCGCAATCAGCCCCAGCATTTT.